The present entry profiles one TCR beta chain with its context. Antigen unknown. One end of the junction does not line up with germline, which may come from a read error. The isolated RNA, all of it, was reverse transcribed, so expressed TCRB transcripts were what got sequenced. Assay: immunoSEQ multiplex PCR; the TCRdb copy retains only in-frame clones and omits some. The profile shows about 320,000 clones, approximately 15% of them singletons. This sample was taken from a study of beta chain features in type 1 diabetes. Study-level results: The study found fewer insertions and more deletions at VDJ junctions in type 1 diabetes patients.

This CDR3 region has 13 residues. The germline CDR1 and CDR2 sequences are SEHNR and FQNEAQ (reference sequence). The receptor comes from a man aged 25-45 years in good health. The sequenced sample was central memory CD4+ T cells from blood. The chain uses TRBV7-9 and TRBJ1-1; no clear D gene. The CDR3 region is CAGSLRRGAEAFF. The CDR3 nucleotides read TGTGCCGGCAGCCTCCGCCGGGGAGCTGAAGCTTTCTTT.